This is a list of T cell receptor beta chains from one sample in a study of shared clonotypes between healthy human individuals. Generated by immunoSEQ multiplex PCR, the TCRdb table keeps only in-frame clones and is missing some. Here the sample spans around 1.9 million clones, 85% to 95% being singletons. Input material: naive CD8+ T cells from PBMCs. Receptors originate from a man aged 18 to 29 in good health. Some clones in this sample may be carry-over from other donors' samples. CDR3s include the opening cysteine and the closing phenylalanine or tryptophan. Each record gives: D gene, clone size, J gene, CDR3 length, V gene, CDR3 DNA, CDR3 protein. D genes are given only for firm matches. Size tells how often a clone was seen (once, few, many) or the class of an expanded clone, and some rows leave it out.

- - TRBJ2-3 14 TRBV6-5 TGTGCCAGCACTCCTGAGGAGGGGCCCGGTACGCAGTATTTT CASTPEEGPGTQYF
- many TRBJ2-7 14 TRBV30 TGTGCCTGGAGTGTCGGCAGGGGTTCTCACGAGCAGTACTTC CAWSVGRGSHEQYF
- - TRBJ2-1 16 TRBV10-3 TGTGCCATCAGTGACCCGGAGGGGGCCAGATACAATGAGCAGTTCTTC CAISDPEGARYNEQFF
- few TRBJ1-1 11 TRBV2 TGTGCCAGCTGGACGTACACTGAAGCTTTCTTT CASWTYTEAFF
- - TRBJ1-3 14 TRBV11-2 TGTGCCAGCAGCTTAGCGGCAACTGGAAACACCATATATTTT CASSLAATGNTIYF
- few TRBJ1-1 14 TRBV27 TGTGCCAGCAGTTTATCACGAGGGAACACTGAAGCTTTCTTT CASSLSRGNTEAFF
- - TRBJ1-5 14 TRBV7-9 TGTGCCAGCAGCTCCCCGTATAGCAATCAGCCCCAGCATTTT CASSSPYSNQPQHF
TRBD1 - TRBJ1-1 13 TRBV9 TGTGCCAGCAGCGTAGACAGGGGTGCTGAAGCTTTCTTT CASSVDRGAEAFF
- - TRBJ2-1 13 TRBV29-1 TGCAGCGTCCCCGGGGGCTCCTACAATGAGCAGTTCTTC CSVPGGSYNEQFF
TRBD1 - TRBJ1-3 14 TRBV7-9 TGTGCCAGCAGCTCAAGGGGGCTTGGAAACACCATATATTTT CASSSRGLGNTIYF
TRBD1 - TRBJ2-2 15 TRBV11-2 TGTGCCAGCAGCTTATGGACAGGGGGTACCGGGGAGCTGTTTTTT CASSLWTGGTGELFF
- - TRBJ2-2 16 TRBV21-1 TGTGCCAGCAGCAAAACTCCCGGACAGGCTGACGGGGAGCTGTTTTTT CASSKTPGQADGELFF
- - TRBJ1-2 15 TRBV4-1 TGCGCCAGCAGCCAAGATGCGGGGGGCTGGGGTGGCTACACCTTC CASSQDAGGWGGYTF
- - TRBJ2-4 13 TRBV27 TGTGCCAGCAGTCCCTTAGCCAAAAACATTCAGTACTTC CASSPLAKNIQYF
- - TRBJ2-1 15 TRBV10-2 TGCGCCAGCTCCTCCGGGACCCCCTGGAACAATGAGCAGTTCTTC CASSSGTPWNNEQFF
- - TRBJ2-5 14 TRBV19 TGTGCCACCTCCCACCGGGGCCCCGGAGAGACCCAGTACTTC CATSHRGPGETQYF
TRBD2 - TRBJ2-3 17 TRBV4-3 TGCGCCAGCAGCCAAGATCAAGGACTAGCGGGAGCAGATACGCAGTATTTT CASSQDQGLAGADTQYF
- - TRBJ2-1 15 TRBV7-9 TGTGCCAGCAGCTGGTCGGGAGTATTGTACAATGAGCAGTTCTTC CASSWSGVLYNEQFF
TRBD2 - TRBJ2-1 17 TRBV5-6 TGTGCCAGCAGCGAGACTAGCGGGAGCACATCCTACAATGAGCAGTTCTTC CASSETSGSTSYNEQFF
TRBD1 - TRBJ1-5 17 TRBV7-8 TGTGCCAGCAGCTTATCCGGGACAGGGGGCCGCAATCAGCCCCAGCATTTT CASSLSGTGGRNQPQHF
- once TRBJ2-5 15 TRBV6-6 TGTGCCAGCAGTTACTCTCAAGGGGGGGAAGAGACCCAGTACTTC CASSYSQGGEETQYF
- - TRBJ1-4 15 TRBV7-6 TGTGCCAGCAGCCCCCGGCTATCGCCGAATGAAAAACTGTTTTTT CASSPRLSPNEKLFF
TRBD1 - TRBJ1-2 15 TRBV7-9 TGTGCCAGCAGCGGGGACGGGACAGCTAACTATGGCTACACCTTC CASSGDGTANYGYTF
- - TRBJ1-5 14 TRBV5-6 TGTGCCAGCAGCTTATCTTCGGGATATCAGCCCCAGCATTTT CASSLSSGYQPQHF